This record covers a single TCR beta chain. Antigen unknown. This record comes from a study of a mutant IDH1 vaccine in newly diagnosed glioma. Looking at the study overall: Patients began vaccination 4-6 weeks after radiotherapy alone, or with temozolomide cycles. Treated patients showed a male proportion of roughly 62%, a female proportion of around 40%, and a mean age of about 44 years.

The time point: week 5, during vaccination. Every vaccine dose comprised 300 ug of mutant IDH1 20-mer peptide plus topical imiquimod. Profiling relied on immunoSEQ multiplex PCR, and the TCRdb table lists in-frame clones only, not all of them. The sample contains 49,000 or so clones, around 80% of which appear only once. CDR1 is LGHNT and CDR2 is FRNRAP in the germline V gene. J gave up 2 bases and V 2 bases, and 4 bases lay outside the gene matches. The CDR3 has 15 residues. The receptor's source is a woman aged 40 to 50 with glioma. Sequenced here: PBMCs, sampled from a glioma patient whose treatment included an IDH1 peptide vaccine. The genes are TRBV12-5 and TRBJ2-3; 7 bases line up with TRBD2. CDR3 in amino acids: CASGLSSGVTDTQYF. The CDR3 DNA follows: TGTGCTAGTGGTTTGTCTAGCGGTGTCACAGATACGCAGTATTTT.